This is a list of T cell receptor beta chains from one sample in a study of tumor-infiltrating lymphocytes in primary liver carcinoma. In TCRdb, the multiplex PCR reads were re-called with MiXCR into one record per CDR3 protein. The sample includes some 120,000 distinct CDR3 sequences, approximately 70% seen only once; the top ten take 7% to 10%. Sample: liver tumor tissue from sampling region 1. Receptors were obtained from a woman aged 55-75 years with primary liver carcinoma and hepatitis B virus infection. Both conserved end residues are part of each CDR3. A D gene is named only where the DNA matches it firmly. Clone size is not always given. Where it is, it says once, few, many or a class for expanded clones.

v_call	clone_size	d_call	j_call	cdr3_aa	cdr3_nt
TRBV6-2/TRBV6-3	many	TRBD1	TRBJ2-7	CASSTHGTGSYEQYF	TGTGCCAGCAGTACCCACGGGACAGGTTCCTACGAGCAGTACTTC
TRBV2	NA	NA	TRBJ1-5	CASSAQGTYQPQHF	TGTGCCAGCAGCGCACAGGGAACATATCAGCCCCAGCATTTT
TRBV4-2	NA	TRBD2	TRBJ2-7	CTSSQDLAGTSEQYF	TGTACCAGTAGCCAAGACCTAGCGGGGACGAGCGAGCAGTACTTC
TRBV5-1	NA	NA	TRBJ2-1	CAGSLGPEQFF	TGCGCCGGCAGCTTGGGCCCAGAGCAGTTCTTC
TRBV28	NA	TRBD2	TRBJ2-1	CASSRTSGSYNEQFF	TGTGCCAGCAGTCGGACTAGCGGGAGCTACAATGAGCAGTTCTTC
TRBV19	NA	TRBD2	TRBJ2-7	CASSLTSGATYEQYF	TGTGCCAGTAGTCTAACTAGCGGGGCGACCTACGAGCAGTACTTC
TRBV12-3/TRBV12-4	NA	NA	TRBJ2-7	CASSRTESYGQYF	TGTGCCAGCAGTCGAACAGAGTCCTACGGGCAGTACTTC
TRBV18	NA	NA	TRBJ1-2	CASSPGRDYGYTF	TGTGCCAGCTCACCGGGCAGAGACTATGGCTACACCTTC
TRBV11-2	NA	NA	TRBJ2-2	CASSLEQSHTGELSF	TGTGCCAGCAGCTTAGAACAGTCTCATACCGGGGAGCTGTCTTTT
TRBV29-1	few	NA	TRBJ1-4	CSVGGGGYEELFF	TGCAGCGTTGGCGGGGGGGGTTATGAAGAACTGTTTTTT
TRBV28	once	TRBD1	TRBJ1-4	CASSPPPHFPGQSKLFF	TGTGCCAGCAGTCCTCCACCCCATTTCCCGGGACAGTCGAAACTGTTTTTT
TRBV5-1	few	TRBD2	TRBJ2-3	CASSPLRGDTDTQYF	TGCGCCAGCAGCCCTCTCCGGGGGGACACAGATACGCAGTATTTT
TRBV5-5	NA	TRBD2	TRBJ2-3	CANSLRTSDTDTQYF	TGTGCCAACAGCTTACGGACTAGCGATACAGATACGCAGTATTTT
TRBV11-2	NA	NA	TRBJ2-5	CASSSLGTQYF	TGTGCCAGCAGTTCCTTAGGGACCCAGTACTTC
TRBV12-3/TRBV12-4	once	NA	TRBJ1-4	CASSLRQVGEKLFF	TGTGCCAGCAGTTTACGGCAGGTGGGTGAAAAATTGTTTTTT
TRBV28	NA	NA	TRBJ1-2	CASSPTGSIIGYTF	TGTGCCAGCAGTCCCACCGGTTCCATAATTGGCTACACCTTC
TRBV29-1	medium-sized	NA	TRBJ1-5	CSVLVSGGQPQHF	TGCAGCGTCTTAGTTTCTGGGGGTCAGCCCCAGCATTTT
TRBV2	many	NA	TRBJ2-2	CASSDEQGNAGELFF	TGTGCCAGCAGTGACGAGCAGGGGAATGCCGGGGAGCTGTTTTTT
TRBV25-1	NA	NA	TRBJ1-2	CASSDRDKTYGYTF	TGTGCCAGCAGTGACCGGGACAAGACCTATGGCTACACCTTC
TRBV11-3	many	NA	TRBJ2-7	CASSLERLGGPGSYEQYF	TGTGCCAGCAGCTTAGAGAGGTTGGGAGGCCCCGGGTCCTACGAGCAGTACTTC
TRBV11-3	once	TRBD2	TRBJ2-1	CASSDGQGGLAGGFNEQFF	TGTGCCAGTAGCGACGGACAGGGAGGACTAGCGGGAGGATTCAATGAGCAGTTCTTC
TRBV5-1	few	NA	TRBJ1-4	CASSFKGAPEEKLFF	TGCGCCAGCAGCTTTAAAGGGGCCCCTGAAGAAAAACTGTTTTTT
TRBV7-9	NA	NA	TRBJ2-1	CGSSRRSGSYNEQFF	TGTGGCAGCAGCCGGCGTTCGGGTTCCTACAATGAGCAGTTCTTC
TRBV4-2	many	NA	TRBJ2-3	CASSQVGSGTSTDTQYF	TGTGCCAGCAGCCAAGTAGGCTCCGGGACTAGCACAGATACGCAGTATTTT
TRBV28	NA	TRBD1	TRBJ1-1	CAIRAGQVNTEAFF	TGTGCCATCAGGGCAGGACAGGTGAACACTGAAGCTTTCTTT
TRBV24-1	few	NA	TRBJ2-1	CATSPDALGAGEQFF	TGTGCCACCAGTCCTGACGCCCTCGGGGCCGGTGAGCAGTTCTTC
TRBV4-1	NA	NA	TRBJ1-2	CASSHTGTRNYCYTF	TGCGCCAGTAGCCACACCGGGACACGGAACTATTGCTACACCTTC
TRBV6-6	NA	TRBD2	TRBJ2-5	CASSYGGLEGGREAQYF	TGTGCCAGCAGTTACGGAGGGCTAGAGGGAGGTCGGGAGGCCCAGTACTTC
TRBV4-2	NA	TRBD2	TRBJ2-3	CTNSQGEGGRTDTQYF	TGTACCAACAGCCAAGGGGAGGGAGGGCGCACAGATACGCAGTATTTT
TRBV11-2	NA	NA	TRBJ2-3	CASSVEWGRLCTQYF	TGTGCCAGCAGCGTCGAGTGGGGCCGACTCTGTACGCAGTATTTT
TRBV5-1	few	TRBD2	TRBJ2-2	CASSSLAGNTGELFF	TGCGCCAGCAGCTCTCTAGCGGGCAACACCGGGGAGCTGTTTTTT
TRBV5-1	NA	NA	TRBJ2-1	CASSLDGSSYNEQSF	TGCGCCAGCAGCTTGGACGGGAGCTCATACAATGAGCAGTCCTTC
TRBV13	NA	NA	TRBJ1-5	CASSLSGRPQHF	TGTGCCAGCAGCTTGAGCGGCAGGCCCCAGCATTTT
TRBV30	NA	NA	TRBJ1-5	CACSVLGLDIESQHF	TGTGCCTGTAGTGTCCTGGGGCTAGACATAGAGTCCCAGCATTTT
TRBV11-2	many	NA	TRBJ2-5	CASSLDPGPPGAGPQETQYF	TGTGCCAGCAGCTTAGACCCCGGCCCCCCCGGGGCGGGGCCACAAGAGACCCAGTACTTC
TRBV11-2	NA	NA	TRBJ2-7	CTISLKEGPYEQYF	TGTACCATCAGCTTAAAGGAGGGGCCCTACGAACAGTACTTC
TRBV6-5	NA	NA	TRBJ2-1	CASRTTGMGEQFF	TGTGCCAGCAGAACCACAGGGATGGGCGAGCAGTTCTTC
TRBV12-3/TRBV12-4	many	TRBD1	TRBJ1-6	CASRVSPQGGRSPLHF	TGTGCCAGCAGAGTCTCCCCCCAGGGGGGAAGATCACCCCTCCACTTT
TRBV11-2	NA	NA	TRBJ2-1	CASSPRDPSSYNKEFF	TGTGCCAGCAGCCCCCGGGACCCGAGCTCCTACAATAAGGAGTTCTTC
TRBV6-2/TRBV6-3	NA	TRBD1	TRBJ1-1	CASTVRVGRGDTEAFF	TGTGCCAGCACCGTACGGGTAGGCAGGGGGGACACTGAAGCTTTCTTT
TRBV6-6	once	NA	TRBJ1-2	CASSYGGDFGCTF	TGTGCCAGCAGTTACGGAGGGGACTTTGGCTGCACCTTC
TRBV11-2	NA	NA	TRBJ2-7	CASSLVAKGGGEQYF	TGTGCCAGCAGCTTAGTAGCCAAGGGAGGTGGAGAGCAGTACTTC
TRBV4-2	many	NA	TRBJ2-7	CASSQSGAYEQYF	TGTGCCAGCAGCCAATCAGGGGCCTACGAGCAGTACTTC
TRBV5-1	few	NA	TRBJ1-4	CANSLEGNEKLFF	TGCGCCAACAGCTTGGAGGGGAATGAAAAATTGTTTTTT
TRBV6-1	NA	NA	TRBJ1-1	CASGESFFEAFF	TGCGCCAGCGGTGAATCTTTTTTTGAGGCTTTCTTT
TRBV28	NA	TRBD1	TRBJ2-3	CASSPPGQGFVAFYTDTQYF	TGTGCCAGCAGTCCTCCGGGACAGGGTTTTGTCGCATTCTACACAGATACGCAGTATTTT
TRBV5-1	NA	TRBD1	TRBJ1-3	CASSSGQGNIIYF	TGCGCCAGCAGCTCCGGACAGGGGAACATCATATATTTT
TRBV11-3	many	NA	TRBJ2-1	CASSLGALGSYNEQFF	TGTGCCAGCAGCTTAGGTGCCCTGGGATCCTACAATGAGCAGTTCTTC
TRBV28	NA	TRBD1	TRBJ1-2	CASSTIDRTGGSYGYTF	TGTGCCAGCAGCACTATAGATAGGACAGGGGGTTCCTATGGCTACACCTTC
TRBV5-1	few	NA	TRBJ2-1	CASREGLAYNEQFF	TGCGCCAGCAGAGAGGGACTGGCCTACAATGAGCAGTTCTTC
TRBV7-9	NA	NA	TRBJ2-3	CASSHGLSTDMQYF	TGTGCTAGCAGCCATGGCCTTAGCACAGATATGCAGTATTTT
TRBV11-2	NA	NA	TRBJ2-1	CASSPHGASYEQFF	TGTGCCAGCAGCCCTCACGGGGCTTCCTACGAGCAGTTCTTC
TRBV4-2	NA	NA	TRBJ2-3	CVSSQVSGTDTQYF	TGTGTCAGCAGCCAAGTTAGCGGTACAGATACGCAGTATTTT
TRBV10-3	many	TRBD2	TRBJ2-3	CATRSGSGTDTQYF	TGTGCCACCAGAAGCGGGAGCGGCACAGATACGCAGTATTTT
TRBV29-1	few	NA	TRBJ2-1	CSVEGTRQREYNEQFF	TGCAGCGTTGAAGGTACTAGACAGAGGGAATACAATGAGCAGTTCTTC
TRBV6-5	many	NA	TRBJ2-7	CASSGRSYEQYF	TGTGCCAGCAGTGGACGAAGCTACGAGCAGTACTTC
TRBV7-3	NA	NA	TRBJ1-1	CASSLIANTEAFF	TGTGCCAGCAGCCTCATAGCGAACACTGAAGCTTTCTTT
TRBV11-3	NA	TRBD2	TRBJ2-2	CVSGAGGPTGEPFF	TGTGTTAGCGGTGCGGGGGGACCGACCGGGGAGCCGTTTTTT
TRBV28	NA	NA	TRBJ2-4	CASSFYKEGPDIQYF	TGTGCCAGCAGTTTTTATAAGGAGGGCCCGGACATTCAGTACTTC
TRBV11-2	many	TRBD1	TRBJ2-5	CASSVGTGLAQYF	TGTGCCAGCAGCGTGGGGACAGGGTTGGCCCAGTACTTC